This paragraph covers one T cell receptor (beta chain) sequence. No antigen is known for it. The CDR3 extends over 14 amino acids. V shed 6 bases, J shed 4 bases, and the junction held 8 bases outside the gene matches. Looked up from germline, CDR1 is ENHRY and CDR2 is SYGVKD. This sample was taken from a study of T-cell memory formation after mild COVID-19. At the level of the study: Clustering of TCRs was largely donor specific. Overall study results and limits: Cross-reactive memory appears to have joined, as suggested by some responding clones showing up in pre-infection memory. Shrinking CD4+ clones resided mostly in CM and EM, and CD8+ ones in EMRA.

Constant-segment-primed 5'RACE gave TCR alpha and TCR beta cDNA libraries with sample barcodes and UMIs. Using its own MiXCR run on the 5' RACE reads, TCRdb lists one record per CDR3 protein. The data contain under 450,000 distinct CDR3 sequences, more than 20% of them singletons. The TCR was taken from an adult woman who had mild COVID-19 (a few samples of this study predate the infection). Cell type and time point are not known. Material: PBMCs or a T cell subset sorted from them (not recorded which). The chain couples TRBV10-3 to TRBJ2-7; 8 nucleotides match TRBD1. CDR3 protein: CAIRQQGDGYEQYF. DNA of the CDR3: TGTGCCATCAGGCAACAGGGGGATGGGTACGAGCAGTACTTC.